This is a list of T cell receptor beta chains from one sample in a study of cytomegalovirus exposure and HLA in healthy donors. Some clones are missing from TCRdb's copy, which holds only in-frame ones; the method was immunoSEQ multiplex PCR. The sample records roughly 59,000 clones, about 91% being singletons. The specimen was PBMCs. The source of these receptors is a man aged 18 to 30 in good health and CMV-seropositive. Each CDR3 is given with its conserved first and last residue. A D gene is named only where the DNA matches it firmly. Rows give clone size only sometimes, using once, few, many, or a class for an expanded clone.

d_gene,abundance,v_gene,j_gene,CDR3aa,CDR3nt
TRBD1,NA,TRBV18,TRBJ1-1,CASSPLKGAGTEAFF,TGTGCCAGCTCACCACTCAAGGGGGCTGGCACTGAAGCTTTCTTT
TRBD1,NA,TRBV19,TRBJ2-1,CASSPGTEPYNEQFF,TGTGCCAGTAGTCCCGGGACAGAACCTTACAATGAGCAGTTCTTC
NA,NA,TRBV2,TRBJ1-5,CASSEFNRKNQPQHF,TGTGCCAGCAGTGAATTTAACAGAAAAAATCAGCCCCAGCATTTT
NA,once,TRBV19,TRBJ1-1,CASSLSLNTEAFF,TGTGCCAGTAGTTTATCCCTGAACACTGAAGCTTTCTTT
NA,NA,TRBV5-1,TRBJ2-5,CASSSLQETQYF,TGCGCCAGCAGCTCCTTACAAGAGACCCAGTACTTC
NA,NA,TRBV6-1,TRBJ2-1,CASSEGRDAYNEQFF,TGTGCCAGCAGTGAAGGGAGGGATGCTTACAATGAGCAGTTCTTC
NA,NA,TRBV29-1,TRBJ2-3,CSVVPAAGTDTQYF,TGCAGCGTTGTCCCAGCGGCCGGCACAGATACGCAGTATTTT
TRBD1,NA,TRBV7-9,TRBJ1-4,CASSLVGDRANEKLFF,TGTGCCAGCAGCTTAGTTGGGGACAGGGCGAATGAAAAACTGTTTTTT
NA,medium-sized,TRBV27,TRBJ1-5,CASSSQGRQPQHF,TGTGCCAGCAGTTCACAGGGCCGGCAGCCCCAGCATTTT
TRBD1,NA,TRBV30,TRBJ2-4,CACRDRGLLAKNIQYF,TGTGCCTGCCGGGACAGGGGGCTTCTAGCCAAAAACATTCAGTACTTC
TRBD2,once,TRBV5-1,TRBJ2-3,CASSLPLAGSTDTQYF,TGCGCCAGCAGCTTGCCGCTAGCGGGAAGCACAGATACGCAGTATTTT
TRBD1,NA,TRBV2,TRBJ2-4,CASNEDRTGLFGIQYF,TGTGCCAGCAACGAGGACCGGACAGGGCTTTTTGGCATTCAGTACTTC
NA,NA,TRBV27,TRBJ2-1,CASSVTPSSYNEQFF,TGTGCCAGCAGTGTAACGCCTAGCTCCTACAATGAGCAGTTCTTC
NA,NA,TRBV6-6,TRBJ2-7,CASKTRQVGEQYF,TGTGCCAGCAAAACCAGACAAGTTGGTGAGCAGTACTTC
NA,NA,TRBV27,TRBJ1-2,CASKGLTGRVYGYTF,TGTGCCAGCAAGGGGTTGACCGGGAGAGTCTATGGCTACACCTTC
NA,NA,TRBV6-5,TRBJ1-2,CASSQEETFYGYTF,TGTGCCAGCAGCCAGGAGGAGACTTTTTATGGCTACACCTTC
TRBD1,NA,TRBV18,TRBJ1-1,CASSLEGTANTEAFF,TGTGCCAGCTCACTAGAAGGGACAGCGAACACTGAAGCTTTCTTT
TRBD1,once,TRBV27,TRBJ2-2,CASSPGTAGTGELFF,TGTGCCAGCTCCCCTGGGACAGCAGGAACCGGGGAGCTGTTTTTT
NA,NA,TRBV28,TRBJ2-4,CASSLPGLAKNIQYF,TGTGCCAGCAGTTTACCGGGACTAGCCAAAAACATTCAGTACTTC
TRBD2,NA,TRBV4-1,TRBJ2-1,CASSQAVLTSGYYEQFF,TGCGCCAGCAGCCAAGCCGTGTTAACTAGCGGGTACTATGAGCAGTTCTTC
NA,once,TRBV19,TRBJ2-1,CASSIQLGGNEQFF,TGTGCCAGTAGTATACAACTAGGGGGCAATGAGCAGTTCTTC
TRBD1,NA,TRBV6-5,TRBJ2-7,CASSQTGAHGDEQYF,TGTGCCAGCAGTCAAACAGGGGCCCATGGAGACGAGCAGTACTTC
TRBD1,NA,TRBV4-2,TRBJ2-1,CASSPLDRDHEQFF,TGTGCCAGCAGCCCCCTAGACAGGGACCATGAGCAGTTCTTC
NA,NA,TRBV5-5,TRBJ1-2,CASSILGTGDYGYTF,TGTGCCAGCAGCATTCTGGGGACTGGGGACTATGGCTACACCTTC
TRBD2,NA,TRBV27,TRBJ2-3,CASSLESGLAFWGDTQYF,TGTGCCAGCAGTCTGGAATCGGGACTAGCGTTTTGGGGCGATACGCAGTATTTT
NA,NA,TRBV27,TRBJ2-7,CASSGDSYEQYF,TGTGCCAGCAGTGGTGACAGCTACGAGCAGTACTTC
TRBD2,NA,TRBV5-4,TRBJ2-3,CASSSAGTRGTDTQYF,TGTGCCAGCAGCTCCGCCGGGACTAGAGGAACAGATACGCAGTATTTT
NA,NA,TRBV29-1,TRBJ2-3,CSVDDGADTQYF,TGCAGCGTTGATGACGGGGCAGATACGCAGTATTTT
TRBD2,once,TRBV4-1,TRBJ2-7,CASSRERGSYEQYF,TGCGCCAGCAGCCGAGAGCGGGGCTCCTACGAGCAGTACTTC
NA,NA,TRBV6-6,TRBJ2-5,CASSTHYGTTQETQYF,TGTGCCAGCAGCACACATTACGGGACAACCCAAGAGACCCAGTACTTC
TRBD2,NA,TRBV2,TRBJ2-1,CASSEVLAGNEQFF,TGTGCCAGCAGTGAGGTACTAGCGGGCAATGAGCAGTTCTTC
TRBD1,NA,TRBV27,TRBJ1-1,CASSLRPTGAGTEAFF,TGTGCCAGCAGTTTACGGCCCACAGGGGCGGGGACTGAAGCTTTCTTT
NA,NA,TRBV5-1,TRBJ2-2,CASSLGLNPNTGELFF,TGCGCCAGCAGCTTGGGGCTCAACCCGAACACCGGGGAGCTGTTTTTT
TRBD1,NA,TRBV6-1,TRBJ2-5,CASSATGIQETQYF,TGTGCCAGCAGCGCGACAGGGATCCAAGAGACCCAGTACTTC
TRBD2,NA,TRBV30,TRBJ2-1,CAWSVQGLAHYNEQFF,TGTGCCTGGAGTGTACAGGGACTAGCGCATTACAATGAGCAGTTCTTC
NA,NA,TRBV10-3,TRBJ1-4,CASGRGATNEKLFF,TGTGCCTCGGGGCGGGGGGCAACTAATGAAAAACTGTTTTTT
TRBD2,few,TRBV7-2,TRBJ2-1,CASSFNLAGVDEQFF,TGTGCCAGCAGCTTTAACCTAGCGGGAGTCGATGAGCAGTTCTTC
NA,NA,TRBV4-1,TRBJ1-1,CASSHLIRQLGNTEAFF,TGCGCCAGCAGCCACCTAATTCGTCAACTAGGGAACACTGAAGCTTTCTTT
TRBD2,NA,TRBV7-9,TRBJ2-1,CASSPPGTSGFNEQFF,TGTGCCAGCAGCCCCCCCGGGACTAGCGGTTTTAATGAGCAGTTCTTC
TRBD2,NA,TRBV28,TRBJ2-7,CASTSISGKSPLEQYF,TGTGCCAGCACGAGTATTAGCGGGAAGTCCCCACTCGAGCAGTACTTC
NA,NA,TRBV7-9,TRBJ2-6,CASITLRDTMMSGANVLTF,TGTGCCAGCATCACCCTCCGGGACACGATGATGTCTGGGGCCAACGTCCTGACTTTC
TRBD2,NA,TRBV19,TRBJ2-3,CASRSLAGTTDTQYF,TGTGCCAGCCGGTCACTAGCGGGGACCACAGATACGCAGTATTTT
NA,NA,TRBV2,TRBJ1-5,CASSEMRQLNQPQHF,TGTGCCAGCAGTGAAATGAGACAGCTCAATCAGCCCCAGCATTTT
TRBD1,once,TRBV7-9,TRBJ1-1,CASSSSGTEEAFF,TGTGCCAGCAGCTCGTCCGGGACAGAGGAAGCTTTCTTT
TRBD2,NA,TRBV11-2,TRBJ2-1,CASSLGSGSYEQFF,TGTGCCAGCAGCTTAGGTAGCGGGAGCTATGAGCAGTTCTTC
NA,few,TRBV5-1,TRBJ2-3,CASSLEFGDTQYF,TGCGCCAGCAGCTTGGAGTTCGGAGATACGCAGTATTTT
TRBD2,NA,TRBV18,TRBJ2-1,CASSSKLTSGRAGEQFF,TGTGCCAGCTCATCGAAATTGACTAGCGGGAGGGCCGGTGAGCAGTTCTTC
NA,NA,TRBV21-1,TRBJ1-4,CASSSTGGPEKLFF,TGTGCCAGCAGCAGTACAGGGGGCCCAGAAAAACTGTTTTTT
NA,NA,TRBV7-9,TRBJ2-5,CASSFSTGIQETQYF,TGTGCCAGCAGCTTTAGTACCGGGATCCAAGAGACCCAGTACTTC
TRBD1,NA,TRBV19,TRBJ1-5,CASSYRGSLQPQHF,TGTGCCAGTAGTTACAGGGGTTCGCTTCAGCCCCAGCATTTT
NA,NA,TRBV2,TRBJ1-1,CASSKSGSTEAFF,TGTGCCAGCAGCAAAAGCGGCAGCACTGAAGCTTTCTTT